The clone carrying this T cell receptor beta chain occurred many times. This CDR3 has 14 residues. Germline V lookup: CDR1 MNHEY, CDR2 SVGEGT. Deletions cut 6 bases from V and 2 bases from J, with 13 bases between. TCRdb ran MiXCR on the PCR reads and lists one entry per CDR3 protein. The table has some 580,000 distinct CDR3 sequences, 25% seen once. The data were taken from a study of molecular identifiers for immune sequencing clone quantification. The clonotype was recovered from a human donor in good health. Some libraries in this study had Jurkat cell RNA spiked in. Sequenced sample: naive CD8+ T cells from blood, with Jurkat cell RNA spiked in. Subset indicated: FACS-sorted CD8+CD4-CCR7+CD45RA+ naive T cells. The rearrangement joins TRBV6-2 or TRBV6-3 to TRBJ2-5; possibly TRBD1 for D (5 bases). The CDR3 loop reads CASRPDSQQETQYF. For the CDR3, the DNA is TGTGCCAGCAGGCCCGACAGTCAACAAGAGACCCAGTACTTC.